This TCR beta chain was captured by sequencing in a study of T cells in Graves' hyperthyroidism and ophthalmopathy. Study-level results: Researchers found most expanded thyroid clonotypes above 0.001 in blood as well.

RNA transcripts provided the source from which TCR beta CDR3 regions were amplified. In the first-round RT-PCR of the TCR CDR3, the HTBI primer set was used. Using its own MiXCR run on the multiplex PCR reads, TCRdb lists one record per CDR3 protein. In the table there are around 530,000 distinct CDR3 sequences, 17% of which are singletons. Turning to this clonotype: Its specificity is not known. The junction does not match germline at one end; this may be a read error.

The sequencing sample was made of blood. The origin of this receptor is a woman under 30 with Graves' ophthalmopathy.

CDR3 nucleotides: TGTGCCAGCAGACAGGGGGCGGGGAACACTGAAGCTTCCTTT. It codes for CASRQGAGNTEASF. The rearrangement joins TRBV6-4 to TRBJ1-1, with 9 bases identical to TRBD1. This CDR3 has 14 residues. Germline assignment: CDR1 MRHNA and CDR2 SNTAGT.